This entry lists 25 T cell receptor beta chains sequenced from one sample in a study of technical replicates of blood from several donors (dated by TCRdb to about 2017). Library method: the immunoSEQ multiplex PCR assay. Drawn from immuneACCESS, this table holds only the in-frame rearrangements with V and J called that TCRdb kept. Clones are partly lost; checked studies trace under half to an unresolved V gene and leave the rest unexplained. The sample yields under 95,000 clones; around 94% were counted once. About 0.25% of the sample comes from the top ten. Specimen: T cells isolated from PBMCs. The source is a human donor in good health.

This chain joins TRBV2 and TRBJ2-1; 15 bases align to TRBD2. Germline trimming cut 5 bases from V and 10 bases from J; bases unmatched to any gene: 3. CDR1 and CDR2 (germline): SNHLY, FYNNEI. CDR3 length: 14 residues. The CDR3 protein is CASSTGLAGGEQFF. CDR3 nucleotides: TGTGCCAGCAGTACGGGACTAGCGGGAGGCGAGCAGTTCTTC. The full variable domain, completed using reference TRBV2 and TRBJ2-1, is EPEVTQTPSHQVTQMGQEVILRCVPISNHLYFYWYRQILGQKVEFLVSFYNNEISEKSEIFDDQFSVERPDGSNFTLKIRSTKLEDSAMYFCASSTGLAGGEQFFGPGTRLTVL.

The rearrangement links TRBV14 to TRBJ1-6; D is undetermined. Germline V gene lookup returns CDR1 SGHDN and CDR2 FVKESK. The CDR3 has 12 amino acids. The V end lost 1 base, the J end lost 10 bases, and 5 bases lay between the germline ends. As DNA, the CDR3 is TGTGCCAGCAGCCAAGCTAGATCACCCCTCCACTTT. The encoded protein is CASSQARSPLHF.

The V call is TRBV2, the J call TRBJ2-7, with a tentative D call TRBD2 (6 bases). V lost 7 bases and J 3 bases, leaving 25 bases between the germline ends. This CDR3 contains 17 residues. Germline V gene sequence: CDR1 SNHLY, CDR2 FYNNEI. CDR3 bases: TGTGCCAGCACTATCCCCCTCGGGGGTGACTACAACTACGAGCAGTACTTC. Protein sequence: CASTIPLGGDYNYEQYF.

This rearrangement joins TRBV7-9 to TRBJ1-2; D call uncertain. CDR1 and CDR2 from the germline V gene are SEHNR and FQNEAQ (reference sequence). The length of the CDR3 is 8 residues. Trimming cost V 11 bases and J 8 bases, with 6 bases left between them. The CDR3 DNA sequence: TGTGCCGTCGGGGGCTACACCTTC. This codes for CAVGGYTF.

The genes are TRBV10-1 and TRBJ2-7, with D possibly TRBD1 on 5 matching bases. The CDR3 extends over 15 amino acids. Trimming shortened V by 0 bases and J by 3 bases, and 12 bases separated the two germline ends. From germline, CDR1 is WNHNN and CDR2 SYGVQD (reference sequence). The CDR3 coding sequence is TGCGCCAGCAGTGAGTCATTGGGGCAGGACTACGAGCAGTACTTC. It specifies CASSESLGQDYEQYF.

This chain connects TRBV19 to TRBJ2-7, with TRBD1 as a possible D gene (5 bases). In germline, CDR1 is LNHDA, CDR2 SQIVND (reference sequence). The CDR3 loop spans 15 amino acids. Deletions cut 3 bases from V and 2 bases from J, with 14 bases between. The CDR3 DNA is TGTGCCAGTAGTATCGCAGGGCCTGTAACCTACGAGCAGTACTTC. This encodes CASSIAGPVTYEQYF. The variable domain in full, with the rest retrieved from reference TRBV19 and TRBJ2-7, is DGGITQSPKYLFRKEGQNVTLSCEQNLNHDAMYWYRQDPGQGLRLIYYSQIVNDFQKGDIAEGYSVSREKKESFPLTVTSAQKNPTAFYLCASSIAGPVTYEQYFGPGTRLTVT.

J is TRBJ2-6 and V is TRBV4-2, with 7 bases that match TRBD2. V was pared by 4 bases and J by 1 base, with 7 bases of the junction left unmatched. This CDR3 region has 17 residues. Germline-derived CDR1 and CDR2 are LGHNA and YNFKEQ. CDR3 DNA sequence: TGTGCCAGCAGCCTACTAGCGTTAGGGTCTGGGGCCAACGTCCTGACTTTC. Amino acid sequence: CASSLLALGSGANVLTF.

DNA of the CDR3: TGCGCCAGCAGTAGCGGCAGGGGTTACGGCGGCTACACCTTC. Translation: CASSSGRGYGGYTF. The J gene is TRBJ1-2, the V gene TRBV10-2, with D possibly TRBD1 on 6 matching bases. V lost 5 bases and J 8 bases, leaving 18 bases between the germline ends. The germline V gene encodes CDR1 WSHSY and CDR2 SAAADI. The CDR3 totals 14 residues.

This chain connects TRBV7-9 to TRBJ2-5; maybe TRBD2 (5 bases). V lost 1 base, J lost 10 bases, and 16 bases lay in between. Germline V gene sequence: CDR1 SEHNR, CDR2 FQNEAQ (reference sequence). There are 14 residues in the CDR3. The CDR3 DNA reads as TGTGCCAGCAGCTTAGAAATGGCTGCCGGGGACCAGTACTTC. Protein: CASSLEMAAGDQYF.

The CDR3 sequence: CASRSFITGGHNYGYTF. CDR3 coding DNA: TGTGCCAGTCGATCCTTTATAACAGGGGGCCATAACTATGGCTACACCTTC. The J gene is TRBJ1-2, the V gene TRBV19, with 9 bases lining up with TRBD1. Germline V gene lookup returns CDR1 LNHDA and CDR2 SQIVND (reference sequence). The junction had 14 bases not matched to a gene; V was cut back by 8 bases and J by 1 base. The CDR3 totals 17 residues.

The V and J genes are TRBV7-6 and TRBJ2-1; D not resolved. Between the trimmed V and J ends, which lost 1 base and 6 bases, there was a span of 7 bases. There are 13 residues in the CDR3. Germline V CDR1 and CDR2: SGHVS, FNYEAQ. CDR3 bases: TGTGCCAGCAGCTTAGGTAGTGTCAATGAGCAGTTCTTC. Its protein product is CASSLGSVNEQFF.

For the CDR3, the DNA is TGTGCCTGGAGAGGGGTGAGCACTGAAGCTTTCTTT. Protein sequence: CAWRGVSTEAFF. V usage is TRBV30 and J usage is TRBJ1-1; D is perhaps TRBD1 (5 bases). The CDR3 is 12 amino acids. Germline CDR1 reads GTSNPN; CDR2 reads SVGIG (reference sequence). V was clipped by 3 bases and J by 4 bases, with 9 bases between them. Looking up the rest from reference TRBV30 and TRBJ1-1 gives the full variable domain: SQTIHQWPATLVQPVGSPLSLECTVEGTSNPNLYWYRQAAGRGLQLLFYSVGIGQISSEVPQNLSASRPQDRQFILSSKKLLLSDSGFYLCAWRGVSTEAFFGQGTRLTVV.

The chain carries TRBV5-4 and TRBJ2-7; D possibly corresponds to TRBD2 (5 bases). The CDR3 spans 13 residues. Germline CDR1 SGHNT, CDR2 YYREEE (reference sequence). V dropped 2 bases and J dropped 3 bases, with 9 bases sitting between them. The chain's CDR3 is CASSFGLGYEQYF. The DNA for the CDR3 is TGTGCCAGCAGCTTCGGACTGGGCTACGAGCAGTACTTC.

The CDR3 loop reads CASSATGEETQYF. CDR3 coding DNA: TGCGCCAGCAGCGCAACAGGGGAAGAGACCCAGTACTTC. This rearrangement joins TRBV5-1 to TRBJ2-5, with TRBD1 identical over 7 bases. The CDR3 sequence is 13 residues long. Germline CDR1 is SGHRS and CDR2 is YFSETQ. Trimming removed 4 bases from V and 3 bases from J; junction bases left unmatched: 3.

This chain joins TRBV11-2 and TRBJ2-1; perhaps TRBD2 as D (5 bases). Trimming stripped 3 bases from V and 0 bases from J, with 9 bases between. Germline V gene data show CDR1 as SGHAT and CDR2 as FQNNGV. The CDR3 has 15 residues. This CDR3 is CASSLEGSSYNEQFF. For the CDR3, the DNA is TGTGCCAGCAGCTTGGAAGGGAGCTCCTACAATGAGCAGTTCTTC.

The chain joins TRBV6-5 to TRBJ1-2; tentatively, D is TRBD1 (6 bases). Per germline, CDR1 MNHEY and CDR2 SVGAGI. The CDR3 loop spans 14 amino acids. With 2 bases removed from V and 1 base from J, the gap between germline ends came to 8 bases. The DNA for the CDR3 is TGTGCCAGCAGTTACGGGACAAATAACTATGGCTACACCTTC. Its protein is CASSYGTNNYGYTF.

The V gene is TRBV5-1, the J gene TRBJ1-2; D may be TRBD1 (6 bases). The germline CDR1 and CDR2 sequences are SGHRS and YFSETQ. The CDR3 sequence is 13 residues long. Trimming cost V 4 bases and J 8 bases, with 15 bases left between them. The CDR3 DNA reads TGCGCCAGCAGCCAGGACAGCTTTAGGGGCTACACCTTC. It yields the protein CASSQDSFRGYTF.

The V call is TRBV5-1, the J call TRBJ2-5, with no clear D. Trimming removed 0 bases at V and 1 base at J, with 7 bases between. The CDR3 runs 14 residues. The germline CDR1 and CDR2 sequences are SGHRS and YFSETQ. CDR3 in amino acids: CASSLDTGQETQYF. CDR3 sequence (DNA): TGCGCCAGCAGCTTGGATACCGGCCAAGAGACCCAGTACTTC.

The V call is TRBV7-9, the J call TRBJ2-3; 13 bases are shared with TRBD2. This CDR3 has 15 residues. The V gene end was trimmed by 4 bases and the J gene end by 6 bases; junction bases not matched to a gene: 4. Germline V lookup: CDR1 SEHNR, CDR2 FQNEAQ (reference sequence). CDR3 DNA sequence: TGTGCCAGCAGCTCCGGGACTAGCGGGGTTGATACGCAGTATTTT. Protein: CASSSGTSGVDTQYF.

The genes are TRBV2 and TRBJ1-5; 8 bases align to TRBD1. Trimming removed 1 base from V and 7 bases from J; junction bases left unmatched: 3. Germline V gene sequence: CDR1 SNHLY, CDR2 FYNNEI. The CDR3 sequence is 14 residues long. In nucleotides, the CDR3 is TGTGCCAGCAGTGAAGAGACAGGGGCCCAGCCCCAGCATTTT. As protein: CASSEETGAQPQHF.

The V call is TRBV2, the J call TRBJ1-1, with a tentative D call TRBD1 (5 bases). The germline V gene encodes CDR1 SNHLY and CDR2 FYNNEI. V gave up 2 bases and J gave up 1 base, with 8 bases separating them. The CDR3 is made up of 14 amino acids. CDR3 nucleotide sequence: TGTGCCAGCAGTGAATACAGGACGAACACTGAAGCTTTCTTT. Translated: CASSEYRTNTEAFF.

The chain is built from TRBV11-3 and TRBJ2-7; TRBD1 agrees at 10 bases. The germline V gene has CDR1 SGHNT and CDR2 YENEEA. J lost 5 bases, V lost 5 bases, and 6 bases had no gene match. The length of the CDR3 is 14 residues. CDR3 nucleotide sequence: TGTGCCAGCAGCGGCCGGGACAGGGGAGACGAGCAGTACTTC. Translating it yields CASSGRDRGDEQYF. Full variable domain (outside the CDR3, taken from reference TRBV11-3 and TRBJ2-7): EAGVVQSPRYKIIEKKQPVAFWCNPISGHNTLYWYLQNLGQGPELLIRYENEEAVDDSQLPKDRFSAERLKGVDSTLKIQPAELGDSAVYLCASSGRDRGDEQYFGPGTRLTVT.

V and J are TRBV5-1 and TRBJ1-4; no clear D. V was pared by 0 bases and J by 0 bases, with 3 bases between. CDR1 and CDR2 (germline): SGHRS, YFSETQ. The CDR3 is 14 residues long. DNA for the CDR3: TGCGCCAGCAGCTTGGGCGCAACTAATGAAAAACTGTTTTTT. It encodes CASSLGATNEKLFF.

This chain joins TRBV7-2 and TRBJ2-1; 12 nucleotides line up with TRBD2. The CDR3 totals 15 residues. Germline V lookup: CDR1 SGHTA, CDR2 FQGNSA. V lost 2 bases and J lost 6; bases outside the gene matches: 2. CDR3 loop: CASSLLAGGPNEQFF. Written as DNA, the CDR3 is TGTGCCAGCAGCTTACTAGCGGGAGGGCCCAATGAGCAGTTCTTC. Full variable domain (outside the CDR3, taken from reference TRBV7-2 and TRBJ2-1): GAGVSQSPSNKVTEKGKDVELRCDPISGHTALYWYRQSLGQGLEFLIYFQGNSAPDKSGLPSDRFSAERTGGSVSTLTIQRTQQEDSAVYLCASSLLAGGPNEQFFGPGTRLTVL.

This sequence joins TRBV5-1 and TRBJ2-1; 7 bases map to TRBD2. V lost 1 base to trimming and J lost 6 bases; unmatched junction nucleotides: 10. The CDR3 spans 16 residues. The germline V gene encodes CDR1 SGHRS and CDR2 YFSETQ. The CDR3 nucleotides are TGCGCCAGCAGCTTGACCGCTAGCGGACCATCCAATGAGCAGTTCTTC. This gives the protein CASSLTASGPSNEQFF.